This T cell receptor beta chain was profiled in a study of T cell responses to AZD1222 COVID-19 vaccine (dated by TCRdb to 2020 to 2022). Regarding the research as a whole: AZD1222 recipients given second doses at about 4 weeks or at about 12 weeks were pooled, since spike-specific TCR depth and breadth were not found to differ between the two schedules. TCR sequencing was performed for about 250 trial participants, of whom about 200 were given two doses of AZD1222 and about 25 were given two doses of MenACWY control vaccine. Trial participants were enrolled into age subgroups of 18-55, 56-69 and 70-plus years, which contained approximately 150, 30 and 60 TCR-sequenced participants, respectively.

A remark on this clone: Its antigen remains unidentified. Per-base qualities were not stored, and no clone one base away is much larger.

V and J are trimmed by 4 bases and 2 bases, and the gene matches miss 8 bases of the junction. Sequences SGHNT (CDR1) and YYREEE (CDR2) are obtained from the germline V gene (reference sequence). The CDR3, cysteine through phenylalanine, is 17 amino acids long. CDR3 DNA only is kept here, 51 bases in frame from base 1. What the research found in general, with its limitations: Conclusions about previously exposed vaccinees are limited because only a handful of AZD1222 recipients were SARS-CoV-2 seropositive at baseline. Epitopes outside the regions mutated in the B.1.351 and B.1.1.7 variants were reportedly recognized by nearly half of the unique spike-specific TCRs. Spike-specific TCR breadth and depth rose significantly after two AZD1222 doses compared with day 0 and with MenACWY recipients. The 56-69-year group was small, and its depth increase did not reach significance, likely because of low power. Because no day 14 peak-response samples were available, the repertoires could be characterized only after the peak T cell response. The whole spike protein was spanned by vaccine-associated CD4 TCRs, and dominant responses were seen in regions 160-218 and 743-854. Most participants were white British and females outnumbered males, and the authors suggested that clonal diversity may have been underestimated.

The CDR3 regions of human TCRbeta chains were subjected to immunosequencing. Per the authors' processing: Repertoire TCRs were checked for matches against a reference library of SARS-CoV-2-specific TCRs that had been generated using the MIRA antigen-specificity platform. Breadth was defined as the fraction of unique TCRs that were SARS-CoV-2-associated. Depth was defined as the fraction of total T cells that were SARS-CoV-2-associated. Each spike-specific TCR was assigned to its reactive spike region and to a CD4 or CD8 class using the MIRA data. Log10-transformed breadth and depth values were compared by one-way ANOVA with Sidak's multiple comparisons tests. TCRdb stores this immuneACCESS table with in-frame sequences only. Part of the clones is absent; in the studies checked, under half of the shortfall reflects unresolved V genes, and no reason is known for the rest. V, J and clone size derive from that table, while D and trimming were established from the DNA sequence. The sample data list more than 100,000 clones, and 90% of these were observed just once. Clones ranked in the top ten supply about 4.8% of the sample.

What this sample's time point label stands for: baseline before first vaccination. Vaccinee samples came from UK trials COV001 and COV002, including a single-blind randomized controlled phase 2/3 trial of AZD1222 (ChAdOx1 nCoV-19) in healthy adults. Trial participant PBMC samples were collected at day 0 and day 28 after the second dose for TCRbeta chain sequencing. This sample comprised peripheral blood, obtained on day 0 of AZD1222 vaccination. The chain links TRBV5-4 with TRBJ2-7; TRBD2 fits 14 bases in the junction. The sequence derives from an adult in good health. The nucleotide sequence reads TGTGCCAGCAGCCGGGGACTAGCGGGGGAGATTGCCTACGAGCAGTACTTC. Its amino acids are CASSRGLAGEIAYEQYF.